Presented here are 31 T cell receptor beta chains from one specimen sequenced in a study of T cell responses to AZD1222 COVID-19 vaccine. Sequencing was performed with immunoSEQ multiplex PCR; in TCRdb, only in-frame clones are kept and a portion is missing. The sample yields some 130,000 clones, over 85% seen once. This sample comprised peripheral blood, obtained on day 0 of AZD1222 vaccination. The receptor source for this set is an adult in good health.

The chain links TRBV5-1 to TRBJ2-5; TRBD1 is a possible D gene (5 bases). Between the trimmed V and J ends, which lost 0 bases and 4 bases, there was a span of 10 bases. CDR3 size: 14 residues. Germline CDR1 reads SGHRS; CDR2 reads YFSETQ. The DNA for the CDR3 is TGCGCCAGCAGCTTGGGGGGTCAGGGAGAGACCCAGTACTTC. Translating gives CASSLGGQGETQYF.

The rearrangement joins TRBV3-1 (or the pseudogene TRBV3-2) to TRBJ1-5, with D possibly matching TRBD1 (5 bases). There are 15 residues in the CDR3. The germline V gene has CDR1 LGHDT and CDR2 YNNKEL (reference sequence). The V gene lost 6 bases and the J gene lost 7 bases, with 19 bases spanning the gap. The CDR3, as DNA: TGTGCCAGCAGTCTCACCCTCCAGGGTCCCCAGCCCCAGCATTTT. Amino acids: CASSLTLQGPQPQHF.

The chain recombines TRBV28 with TRBJ2-5, with unresolved D. The CDR3 extends over 12 amino acids. Looked up from germline, CDR1 is MDHEN and CDR2 is SYDVKM. V lost 6 bases and J 5 bases, leaving 10 bases between the germline ends. The CDR3 reads CASRYRRETQYF. The DNA for the CDR3 is TGTGCCAGCAGATACCGACGGGAGACCCAGTACTTC.

This clone appeared once. The V gene is TRBV7-2, the J gene TRBJ1-4; possible D gene TRBD1, 6 bases. The CDR3 is made up of 18 amino acids. The ends were cut back, 5 bases at V and 0 bases at J, with 19 bases in the middle. Germline V gene data show CDR1 as SGHTA and CDR2 as FQGNSA. Here the CDR3 DNA reads TGTGCCAGCAGCCTCTATGCGGGGACATATGCAACTAATGAAAAACTGTTTTTT. Its translation: CASSLYAGTYATNEKLFF.

In this sample, this clone turned up a few times. The gene calls are TRBV18 and TRBJ1-5; D is unclear. Trimming stripped 3 bases from V and 6 bases from J, with 9 bases between. The CDR3 covers 13 residues. CDR1 is KGHSH, CDR2 LQKENI, per germline. This CDR3 is CASSPGESQPQHF. As DNA, the CDR3 is TGTGCCAGCTCACCCGGGGAGAGTCAGCCCCAGCATTTT.

This clone was seen a single time. The rearrangement links TRBV21-1 to TRBJ2-4; the table's D call TRBD1 went unverified against the DNA. TRBV21-1 is marked as a pseudogene. The CDR3 is 13 amino acids. In nucleotides, the CDR3 is TGTGCCAGCAGCAAAGTTGGCAGGAACATTCAGTACTTC. Translation gives CASSKVGRNIQYF.

The gene calls are TRBV30 and TRBJ2-5; no reliable D call. CDR3 size: 12 residues. The germline CDR1 and CDR2 sequences are GTSNPN and SVGIG (reference sequence). Trimming stripped 0 bases from V and 5 bases from J, with 7 bases between. CDR3 sequence (DNA): TGTGCCTGGAGTGTAGGTGCGGAGACCCAGTACTTC. This translates into CAWSVGAETQYF.

The chain employs TRBV12-5 and TRBJ2-7; D is unclear. In germline, CDR1 is LGHNT, CDR2 FRNRAP. The CDR3 is made up of 14 amino acids. V dropped 7 bases and J dropped 0 bases, with 13 bases sitting between them. CDR3 DNA sequence: TGTGCTAGTGAGCGAGGATTTGGCTCCTACGAGCAGTACTTC. Residues: CASERGFGSYEQYF.

The chain joins TRBV6-5 to TRBJ1-4; 7 bases fit TRBD1. Unmatched junction bases numbered 7, after V lost 2 bases and J lost 10 bases. Germline V CDR1 and CDR2: MNHEY, SVGAGI. The CDR3 contains 14 residues. The CDR3 reads CASSYTSSGGKLFF. In DNA form, the CDR3 reads TGTGCCAGCAGTTACACGTCCTCAGGGGGAAAACTGTTTTTT.

The V and J genes are TRBV5-4 and TRBJ1-1; D is unclear. The CDR3 sequence is 13 residues long. The V end was cut by 4 bases, the J end by 0 bases, with 7 bases between. Looked up from germline, CDR1 is SGHNT and CDR2 is YYREEE (reference sequence). Written as DNA, the CDR3 is TGTGCCAGCAGCGCCGCCCTGAACACTGAAGCTTTCTTT. It translates to CASSAALNTEAFF.

This rearrangement joins TRBV11-2 to TRBJ1-1; D is ambiguous. Germline CDR1 SGHAT, CDR2 FQNNGV. This CDR3 comprises 14 residues. The V and J ends lost 8 bases and 6 bases respectively, with 19 bases between them. Here the CDR3 reads CASCKHQNLAEAFF. As DNA, the CDR3 is TGTGCCAGCTGCAAGCATCAGAACCTCGCTGAAGCTTTCTTT.

This sequence joins TRBV2 and TRBJ2-2; perhaps TRBD1 as D (7 bases). Trimming shortened V by 6 bases and J by 0 bases, and 11 bases separated the two germline ends. From germline, CDR1 is SNHLY and CDR2 FYNNEI. The CDR3 covers 15 residues. CDR3 residues: CASSRGTANTGELFF. The CDR3 nucleotides read TGTGCCAGCAGCCGGGGGACAGCGAACACCGGGGAGCTGTTTTTT.

The CDR3 sequence is CASSVGGNSNQPQHF. CDR3 in DNA: TGTGCCAGCAGCGTAGGGGGGAATAGCAATCAGCCCCAGCATTTT. This chain uses TRBV9 with TRBJ1-5, with D possibly being TRBD1 (5 bases). This CDR3 comprises 15 residues. Trimming shortened V by 0 bases and J by 0 bases, and 7 bases separated the two germline ends. CDR1 is SGDLS and CDR2 is YYNGEE in the germline V gene.

V usage is TRBV5-1 and J usage is TRBJ1-5; D ambiguous. There are 13 residues in the CDR3. The ends were cut back, 5 bases at V and 7 bases at J, with 13 bases in the middle. Germline CDR1 and CDR2: SGHRS and YFSETQ. CDR3 sequence (DNA): TGCGCCAGCAGTTCGATGCCAGGACAGCCCCAGCATTTT. It translates to CASSSMPGQPQHF.

This sequence joins TRBV19 and TRBJ1-1; 7 nucleotides align to TRBD1. J lost 0 bases, V lost 3 bases, and 4 bases had no gene match. The CDR3 has 15 amino acids. Germline V CDR1 and CDR2: LNHDA, SQIVND (reference sequence). In DNA form, the CDR3 reads TGTGCCAGTAGTATTGGGGGACAGCTGAACACTGAAGCTTTCTTT. Translated: CASSIGGQLNTEAFF.

The rearrangement uses TRBV28 and TRBJ2-4; possible D gene TRBD2, 5 bases. Germline-derived CDR1 and CDR2 are MDHEN and SYDVKM. The CDR3 extends over 15 amino acids. Trimming cost V 7 bases and J 5 bases, with 18 bases left between them. DNA of the CDR3: TGTGCCAGCACCTCGCCGAGAGGGTTCGAAAACATTCAGTACTTC. Encoded protein: CASTSPRGFENIQYF.

CDR3 DNA: TGTGCCAGCAGATACCAGTCGAACACTGAAGCTTTCTTT. Translating it yields CASRYQSNTEAFF. V usage is TRBV2 and J usage is TRBJ1-1; unclear D gene. Looked up from germline, CDR1 is SNHLY and CDR2 is FYNNEI. CDR3 length equals 13 residues. V dropped 6 bases and J dropped 1 base, with 9 bases sitting between them.

This clone was seen just once. The chain recombines TRBV5-4 with TRBJ1-1, with D possibly being TRBD1 (6 bases). The V end was cut by 2 bases, the J end by 4 bases, with 12 bases between. Germline V gives CDR1 SGHNT, CDR2 YYREEE (reference sequence). The CDR3 has 14 amino acids. The CDR3 loop is CASSFSGAGTEAFF. The CDR3 coding sequence is TGTGCCAGCAGCTTCTCAGGGGCGGGCACTGAAGCTTTCTTT.

This chain uses TRBV2 with TRBJ2-1; the D gene is possibly TRBD1 (5 bases). The V gene's germline CDR1 is SNHLY and CDR2 FYNNEI. The ends were cut back, 5 bases at V and 12 bases at J, with 14 bases in the middle. CDR3 size: 12 residues. This chain's CDR3 is CASSPQSRGQFF. The CDR3 nucleotides are TGTGCCAGCAGTCCTCAGTCTAGGGGGCAGTTCTTC.

The chain combines TRBV18 with TRBJ1-1; no definite D call. Trimming shortened V by 4 bases and J by 6 bases, and 9 bases separated the two germline ends. The germline V gene encodes CDR1 KGHSH and CDR2 LQKENI. The CDR3 length is 12 residues. CDR3 amino acids: CASSRSSAEAFF. The CDR3 DNA is TGTGCCAGCTCACGGAGCAGTGCTGAAGCTTTCTTT. The complete variable domain, with remaining parts taken from reference TRBV18 and TRBJ1-1, reads NAGVMQNPRHLVRRRGQEARLRCSPMKGHSHVYWYRQLPEEGLKFMVYLQKENIIDESGMPKERFSAEFPKEGPSILRIQQVVRGDSAAYFCASSRSSAEAFFGQGTRLTVV.

V usage is TRBV15 and J usage is TRBJ1-2; no clear D. The CDR3 spans 15 residues. With 3 bases removed from V and 7 bases from J, the gap between germline ends came to 18 bases. The germline V gene encodes CDR1 LNHNV and CDR2 YYDKDF (reference sequence). The CDR3 region is CATSSSGFRRVGYTF. The DNA for the CDR3 is TGTGCCACCAGCAGCTCCGGGTTTCGGAGGGTTGGCTACACCTTC.

V gene TRBV5-1 combines with J gene TRBJ2-3; 8 positions agree with TRBD2. Germline-derived CDR1 and CDR2 are SGHRS and YFSETQ. The CDR3 runs to 17 residues. The ends lost 0 bases at V and 2 bases at J; junction bases unmatched: 8. Here the CDR3 DNA reads TGCGCCAGCAGCTTGGGGGTAGCGGGGAGACTCACAGATACGCAGTATTTT. It codes for CASSLGVAGRLTDTQYF.

The chain carries TRBV5-1 and TRBJ2-7; TRBD1 aligns across 10 bases. This CDR3 has 15 amino acids. Germline CDR1 and CDR2: SGHRS and YFSETQ. V lost 3 bases, J lost 2 bases, and 5 bases stayed unmatched. CDR3 region: CASSWGTGETYEQYF. The CDR3 DNA sequence: TGCGCCAGCAGCTGGGGGACAGGGGAGACCTACGAGCAGTACTTC.

This clone was seen only once. The rearrangement uses TRBV19 and TRBJ1-4; 9 bases map to TRBD1. The CDR3 has 14 amino acids. With 5 bases clipped from V and 7 bases from J, the junction kept 5 bases outside the gene matches. Per the germline V gene, CDR1 is LNHDA and CDR2 is SQIVND (reference sequence). The CDR3 nucleotides read TGTGCCAGTAGTCCAGGGACAGGGAGTGAAAAACTGTTTTTT. Its translation: CASSPGTGSEKLFF.

This clone is a singleton in its sample. The chain uses TRBV7-9 and TRBJ2-1; 7 nucleotides line up with TRBD2. Per the germline V gene, CDR1 is SEHNR and CDR2 is FQNEAQ (reference sequence). J gave up 4 bases and V 0 bases, and 3 bases lay outside the gene matches. The CDR3 extends over 15 amino acids. This chain's CDR3 is CASSLAAGYYNEQFF. The CDR3 coding sequence is TGTGCCAGCAGCTTAGCAGCGGGGTATTACAATGAGCAGTTCTTC.

The gene calls are TRBV14 and TRBJ2-5; 12 bases are a match to TRBD1. Germline loops: CDR1 SGHDN, CDR2 FVKESK. This CDR3 spans 17 amino acids. Trimming cost V 3 bases and J 4 bases; bases outside gene matches: 9. CDR3 bases: TGTGCCAGCAGCCACGGGACAGGGGGCTTCTTAAGAGAGACCCAGTACTTC. Amino acids: CASSHGTGGFLRETQYF.

The gene calls are TRBV11-2 and TRBJ2-7; 9 bases fit TRBD2. The CDR3 is made up of 16 amino acids. Germline CDR1 is SGHAT and CDR2 is FQNNGV. J was trimmed by 10 bases and V by 0 bases; bases with no gene match: 13. The CDR3 sequence is CASSLERWGVAGEQYF. The CDR3 DNA sequence: TGTGCCAGCAGCTTAGAGAGGTGGGGTGTAGCGGGAGAACAGTACTTC.

The chain links TRBV5-1 to TRBJ1-1; TRBD1 aligns across 7 bases. The V segment lost 5 bases and the J segment 0 bases; nucleotides outside the gene matches: 7. CDR1 SGHRS and CDR2 YFSETQ come from the germline V gene. This CDR3 contains 15 residues. The CDR3 DNA reads TGCGCCAGCAGACCACGACAGGGCATGAACACTGAAGCTTTCTTT. Translating gives CASRPRQGMNTEAFF.

The rearrangement links TRBV12-5 to TRBJ2-3, with TRBD2 matching 13 bases. The CDR3 consists of 18 residues. The trim removed 1 base at V and 3 bases at J, leaving 7 bases unmatched. Per the germline V gene, CDR1 is LGHNT and CDR2 is FRNRAP. As DNA, the CDR3 is TGTGCTAGTGGTTTGGAGATCTCGACTAGCGGGAGGACAGATACGCAGTATTTT. Amino acid sequence: CASGLEISTSGRTDTQYF.

J is TRBJ2-2 and V is TRBV2; no firm D call. CDR1 is SNHLY and CDR2 is FYNNEI in the germline V gene. V lost 8 bases and J lost 1, with 5 bases in between. This CDR3 region has 12 residues. Here the CDR3 DNA reads TGTGCCAGCTGTGGGAACACCGGGGAGCTGTTTTTT. Translated, it gives CASCGNTGELFF.

The gene calls are TRBV29-1 and TRBJ1-3; 9 nucleotides line up with TRBD1. Trimming removed 6 bases from V and 2 bases from J; junction bases left unmatched: 5. The germline CDR1 and CDR2 sequences are SQVTM and ANQGSEA. This CDR3 comprises 14 residues. The DNA for the CDR3 is TGCAGCGTACAGACAGGGGGAACTGGAAACACCATATATTTT. It specifies CSVQTGGTGNTIYF. The variable domain in full, completed from reference TRBV29-1 and TRBJ1-3, reads SAVISQKPSRDICQRGTSLTIQCQVDSQVTMMFWYRQQPGQSLTLIATANQGSEATYESGFVIDKFPISRPNLTFSTLTVSNMSPEDSSIYLCSVQTGGTGNTIYFGEGSWLTVV.